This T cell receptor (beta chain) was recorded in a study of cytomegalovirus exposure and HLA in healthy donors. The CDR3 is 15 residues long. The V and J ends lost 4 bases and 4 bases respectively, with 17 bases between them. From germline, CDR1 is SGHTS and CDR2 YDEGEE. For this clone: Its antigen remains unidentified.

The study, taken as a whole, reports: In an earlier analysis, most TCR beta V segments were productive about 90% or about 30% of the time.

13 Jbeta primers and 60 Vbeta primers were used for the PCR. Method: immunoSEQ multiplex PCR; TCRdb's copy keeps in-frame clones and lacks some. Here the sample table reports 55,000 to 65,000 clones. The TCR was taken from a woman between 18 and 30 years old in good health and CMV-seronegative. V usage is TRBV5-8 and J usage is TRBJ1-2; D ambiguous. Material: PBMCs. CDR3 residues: CASSPDGPDSYGYTF. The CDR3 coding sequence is TGTGCCAGCAGCCCCGACGGCCCCGACTCCTATGGCTACACCTTC.